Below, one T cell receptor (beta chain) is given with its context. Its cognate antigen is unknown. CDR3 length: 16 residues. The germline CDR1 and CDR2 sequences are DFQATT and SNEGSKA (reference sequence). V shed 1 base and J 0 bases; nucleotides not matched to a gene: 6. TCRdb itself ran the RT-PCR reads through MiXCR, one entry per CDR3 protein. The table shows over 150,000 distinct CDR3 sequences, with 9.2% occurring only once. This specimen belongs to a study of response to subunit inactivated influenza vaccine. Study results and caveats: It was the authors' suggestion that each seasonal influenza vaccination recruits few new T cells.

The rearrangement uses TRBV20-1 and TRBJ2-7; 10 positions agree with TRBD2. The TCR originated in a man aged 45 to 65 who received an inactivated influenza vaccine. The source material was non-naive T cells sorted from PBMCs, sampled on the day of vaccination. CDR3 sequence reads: CSARAPLAGNSYEQYF. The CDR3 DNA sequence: TGCAGTGCTAGAGCCCCACTAGCGGGGAACTCCTACGAGCAGTACTTC.